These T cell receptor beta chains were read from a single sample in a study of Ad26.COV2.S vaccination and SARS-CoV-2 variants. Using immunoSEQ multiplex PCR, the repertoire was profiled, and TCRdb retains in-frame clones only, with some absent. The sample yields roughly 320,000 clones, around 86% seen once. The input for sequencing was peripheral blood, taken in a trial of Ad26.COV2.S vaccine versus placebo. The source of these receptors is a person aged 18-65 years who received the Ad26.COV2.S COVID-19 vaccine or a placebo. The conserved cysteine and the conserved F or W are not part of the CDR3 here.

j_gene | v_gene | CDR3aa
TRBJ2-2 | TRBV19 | ASSIVNGELF
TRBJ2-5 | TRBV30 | AWRDGETQY
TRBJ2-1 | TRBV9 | ASGGNEQF
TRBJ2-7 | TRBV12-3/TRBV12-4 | ASRRGITYEQY
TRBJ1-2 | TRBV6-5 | ASSTGTVYGYT
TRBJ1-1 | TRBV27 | ASSRLTSETEAF
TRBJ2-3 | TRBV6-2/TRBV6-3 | ASSYVLVSLSDTQY
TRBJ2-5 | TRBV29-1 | SVGLGQETQY
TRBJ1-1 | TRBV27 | ASSLRWQGHTEAF
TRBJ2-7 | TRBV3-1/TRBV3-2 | ASSPIRASYEQY
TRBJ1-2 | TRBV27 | ASSGRQGRPGAKYGYT
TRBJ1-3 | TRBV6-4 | ASSDSGQPADTIY
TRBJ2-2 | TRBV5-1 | ASSLGINTGELF
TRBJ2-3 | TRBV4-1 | ASSQEPSGSVTDTQY
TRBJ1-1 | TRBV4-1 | ASSQDGALGRKENTEAF
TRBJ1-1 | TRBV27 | ASSLTGAEAF
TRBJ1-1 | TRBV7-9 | ASSWAQGARTEAF
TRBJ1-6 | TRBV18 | ASSPRGGQGDSPLH
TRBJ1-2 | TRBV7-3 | ALRRGEVNYGYT
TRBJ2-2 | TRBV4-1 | ASSQGDGGAFTGELF
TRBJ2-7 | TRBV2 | ASTRDSYEQY
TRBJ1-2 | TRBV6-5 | ASSWGQGTGYT
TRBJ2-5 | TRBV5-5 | ASRVRGQGPNKETQY
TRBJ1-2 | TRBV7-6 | ASSRERQAQPYT
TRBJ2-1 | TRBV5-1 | ASIDSGNEQF
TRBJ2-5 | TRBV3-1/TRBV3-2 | ASSQFTSGIGGETQY
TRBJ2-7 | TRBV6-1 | ASSDRGSYEQY